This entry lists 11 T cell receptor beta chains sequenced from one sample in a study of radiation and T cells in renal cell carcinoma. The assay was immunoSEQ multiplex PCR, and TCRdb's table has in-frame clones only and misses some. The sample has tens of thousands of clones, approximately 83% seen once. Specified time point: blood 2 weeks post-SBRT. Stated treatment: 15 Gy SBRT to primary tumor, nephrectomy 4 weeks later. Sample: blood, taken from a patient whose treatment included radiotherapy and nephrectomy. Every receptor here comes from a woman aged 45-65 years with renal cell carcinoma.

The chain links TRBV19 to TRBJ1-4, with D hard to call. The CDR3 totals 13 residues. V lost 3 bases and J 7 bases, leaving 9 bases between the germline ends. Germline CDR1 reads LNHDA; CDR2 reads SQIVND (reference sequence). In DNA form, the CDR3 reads TGTGCCAGTAGTATCCCGGAACGTGAAAAACTGTTTTTT. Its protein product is CASSIPEREKLFF.

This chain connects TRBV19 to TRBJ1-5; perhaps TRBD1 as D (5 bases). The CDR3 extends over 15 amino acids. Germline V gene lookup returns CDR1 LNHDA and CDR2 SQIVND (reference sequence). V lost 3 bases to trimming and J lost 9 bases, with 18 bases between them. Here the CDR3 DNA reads TGTGCCAGTAGTATTTTGGGACGGGCGAGGTCGCCCCAGCATTTT. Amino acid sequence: CASSILGRARSPQHF.

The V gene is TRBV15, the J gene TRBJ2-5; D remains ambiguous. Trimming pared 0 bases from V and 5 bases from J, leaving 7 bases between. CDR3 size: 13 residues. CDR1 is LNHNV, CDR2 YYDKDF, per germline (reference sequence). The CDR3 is CATSRDLAETQYF. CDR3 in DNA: TGTGCCACCAGCAGAGATTTGGCGGAGACCCAGTACTTC.

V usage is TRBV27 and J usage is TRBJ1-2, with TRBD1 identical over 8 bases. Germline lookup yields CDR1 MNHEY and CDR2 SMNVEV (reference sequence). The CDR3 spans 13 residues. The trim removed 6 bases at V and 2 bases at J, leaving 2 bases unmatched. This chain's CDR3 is CASSYRGNYGYTF. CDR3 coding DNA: TGTGCCAGCAGCTACAGGGGGAACTATGGCTACACCTTC.

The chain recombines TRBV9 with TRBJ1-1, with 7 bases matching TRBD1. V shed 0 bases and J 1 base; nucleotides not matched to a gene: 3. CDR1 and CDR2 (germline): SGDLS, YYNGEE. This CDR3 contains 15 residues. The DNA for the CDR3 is TGTGCCAGCAGCGTAGTCCCAGGGGGGAACACTGAAGCTTTCTTT. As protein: CASSVVPGGNTEAFF.

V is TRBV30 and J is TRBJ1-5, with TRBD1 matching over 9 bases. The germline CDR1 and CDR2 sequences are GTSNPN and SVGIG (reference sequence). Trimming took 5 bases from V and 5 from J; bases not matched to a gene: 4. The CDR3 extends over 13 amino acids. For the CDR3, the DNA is TGTGCCTGGTCCCGGGACAGGGATCAGCCCCAGCATTTT. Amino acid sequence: CAWSRDRDQPQHF.

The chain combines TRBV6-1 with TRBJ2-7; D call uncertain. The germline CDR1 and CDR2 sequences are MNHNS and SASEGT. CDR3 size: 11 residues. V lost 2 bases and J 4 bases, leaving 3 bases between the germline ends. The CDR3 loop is CASSELYEQYF. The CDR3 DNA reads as TGTGCCAGCAGTGAACTATACGAGCAGTACTTC.

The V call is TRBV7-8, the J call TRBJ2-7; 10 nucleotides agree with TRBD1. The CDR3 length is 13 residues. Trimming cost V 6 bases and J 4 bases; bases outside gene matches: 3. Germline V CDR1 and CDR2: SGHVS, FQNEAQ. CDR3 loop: CASRDRGKYEQYF. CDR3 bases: TGTGCCAGCAGGGACAGGGGGAAGTACGAGCAGTACTTC.

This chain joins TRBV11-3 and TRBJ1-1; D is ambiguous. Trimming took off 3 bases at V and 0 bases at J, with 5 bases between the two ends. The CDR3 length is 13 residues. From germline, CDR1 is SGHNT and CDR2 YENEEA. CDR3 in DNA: TGTGCCAGCAGCTTCAGTTTGAACACTGAAGCTTTCTTT. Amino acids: CASSFSLNTEAFF.

Written as DNA, the CDR3 is TGTGCCAGCAGCCTCGAAAGGGACAGCCGACCTTCAAACAATGAGCAGTTCTTC. It encodes CASSLERDSRPSNNEQFF. The V and J genes are TRBV13 and TRBJ2-1; 7 bases match TRBD1. Germline lookup yields CDR1 PRHDT and CDR2 FYEKMQ (reference sequence). V trimming: 5 bases; J trimming: 5 bases; junction bases outside the gene matches: 18. The CDR3 runs 18 residues.

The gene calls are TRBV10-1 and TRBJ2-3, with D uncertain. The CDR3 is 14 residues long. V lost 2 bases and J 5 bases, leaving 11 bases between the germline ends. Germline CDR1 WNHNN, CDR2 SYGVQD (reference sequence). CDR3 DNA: TGCGCCAGCAGTGAGAATCGGATTGGAGATACGCAGTATTTT. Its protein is CASSENRIGDTQYF.